This paragraph covers one T cell receptor beta chain sequence. What this receptor recognizes is not known. Within one base of it there is no much larger clone, and no base qualities were kept. From a lookup of the germline V gene, CDR1 and CDR2 are SGHRS and YFSETQ. The CDR3 has 15 amino acids, counting the end cysteine and phenylalanine. The DNA shown is the 45-base CDR3, in frame from base 1. V loses 4 bases, J loses 0 bases, and the germline ends lie 11 bases apart. This record belongs to a study of blood T cell repertoires in COVID-19 (dated by TCRdb to the early 2020s). Notes on the research overall: Samples covering the acute and convalescent phases of COVID-19 were provided by collaborators in the United States, Italy and Spain. The material from the prospective study consisted of cDNA or gDNA derived from T cells, B-cell-depleted T cells, or PBMCs. Subjects who had been exposed to COVID-19, were actively infected with it, or had recovered from it provided the deeply sampled blood TCRbeta repertoires that made up the dataset. The repertoires were made available in a free public database intended to serve as a resource for research on the immune response to SARS-CoV-2. Samples came from the ongoing ImmuneRACE study (first 160 participants) plus 1,254 subjects from 6 global collaborators. A de-identified subject ID, COVID-19 status, age in years and sex were almost always included in the sample metadata. Where HLA class I and class II types were available, the types were taken from metadata supplied by the sample provider, not from assay-based typing. Here is what the overall study found, with its caveats: The quantity of clinical and demographic metadata differed by source and by participant and was supplied without curation.

Whole blood was collected in K2EDTA tubes by collaborating institutions according to the institutions' own protocols. For TCRbeta analysis, collaborators shipped samples in one of three forms: frozen whole blood, isolated PBMCs, or DNA extracted from either of those sample types. TCRbeta CDR3 regions were amplified from genomic DNA by means of the immunoSEQ Assay, a bias-controlled multiplex PCR. Regarding the original processing steps: Nucleated cell counts per sample were estimated from amplification of reference gene primers within the assay. To quantify the absolute abundance of each unique TCRbeta CDR3 rearrangement, sequence reads were collapsed and filtered. For each sample, productive Simpson clonality was calculated by taking the square root of Simpson's diversity index across productive rearrangements. What TCRdb holds here is the immuneACCESS table cut down to in-frame rearrangements. Part of the clones is not present; checked against another copy, under half of the missing clones reflect an unresolved V gene, and the others are unexplained. The DNA gave D and trimming, while V, J and clone size come from that table. The sample contains 200,000 to 300,000 clones, around 80% of them found a single time. The ten largest clones take up roughly 5.5% of the sample.

Here the chain combines TRBV5-1 and TRBJ1-3, and TRBD1 may be the D gene, going by 5 matching bases. The sequence derives from a human donor in a cohort sampled during active COVID-19. Sequenced input: peripheral blood. The DNA is as follows: TGCGCCAGCAGCGCCGACGGACACTCTGGAAACACCATATATTTT. Translation gives CASSADGHSGNTIYF.